The 27 T cell receptor beta chains given below trace back to one sample, sequenced in a study of Ad26.COV2.S vaccination and SARS-CoV-2 variants. Treatment in this sample: around 19 received Ad26.COV2.S at low or high dose, single or two shots; about 5 received placebo; per-sample allocation not given. After the first vaccine or placebo injection, samples were drawn on day 63. TCRdb keeps only in-frame clones here, not all; method: immunoSEQ multiplex PCR. Among about 350,000 clones listed, approximately 86% were seen once. The source material was peripheral blood, sampled in a trial of Ad26.COV2.S vaccine versus placebo. The receptors shown here come from a person aged 18-65 years who received the Ad26.COV2.S COVID-19 vaccine or a placebo.

This chain uses TRBV9 with TRBJ2-1; 10 bases are shared with TRBD2. This CDR3 is 16 amino acids long. The V and J ends lost 0 bases and 9 bases, in that order; junction bases with no gene match: 9. From germline, CDR1 is SGDLS and CDR2 YYNGEE. CDR3 in amino acids: CASSVGIISGRIEQFF. DNA of the CDR3: TGTGCCAGCAGCGTAGGGATCATTAGCGGGAGGATTGAGCAGTTCTTC.

The chain recombines TRBV7-2 with TRBJ2-4; 10 nucleotides match TRBD1. This CDR3 spans 15 amino acids. Germline V lookup: CDR1 SGHTA, CDR2 FQGNSA. V was pared by 5 bases and J by 6 bases, with 7 bases of the junction left unmatched. The CDR3 DNA reads as TGTGCCAGCAGCCATGACAGGGGGCAGGGAAACATTCAGTACTTC. Translation gives CASSHDRGQGNIQYF.

To note about this clone: A much larger clone lies one base from this, so it may be a read error. The same CDR3 also results from other DNA sequences found in this sample. CDR3 loop: CASSSGDTEAFF. The CDR3 DNA reads TGTGCCAGCAGTTCCGGGGACACTGAAGCTTTCTTT. This sequence joins TRBV6-5 and TRBJ1-1; no firm D call. This CDR3 comprises 12 residues. Deletions cut 4 bases from V and 3 bases from J, with 6 bases between. Germline V CDR1 and CDR2: MNHEY, SVGAGI.

This chain uses TRBV4-1 with TRBJ2-7; D gene unclear. Trimming pared 0 bases from V and 1 base from J, leaving 10 bases between. Germline lookup yields CDR1 MGHRA and CDR2 YSYEKL. The CDR3 extends over 15 amino acids. For the CDR3, the DNA is TGCGCCAGCAGCCAAGATAGGGCACCGTCCTACGAGCAGTACTTC. Protein product: CASSQDRAPSYEQYF.

This sequence joins TRBV7-9 and TRBJ2-3; D could derive from TRBD1 or TRBD2 (5 bases each). Trimming shortened V by 3 bases and J by 5 bases, and 18 bases separated the two germline ends. CDR1 SEHNR and CDR2 FQNEAQ come from the germline V gene (reference sequence). This CDR3 spans 16 amino acids. The CDR3 is CASSLKWGPNVDTQYF. The CDR3 DNA is TGTGCCAGCAGCTTGAAGTGGGGACCGAACGTAGATACGCAGTATTTT.

This rearrangement joins TRBV19 to TRBJ2-1; 10 nucleotides match TRBD2. From germline, CDR1 is LNHDA and CDR2 SQIVND (reference sequence). CDR3 length: 15 amino acids. With V trimmed by 5 bases and J by 7 bases, 8 bases remained unmatched. Written as DNA, the CDR3 is TGTGCCAGTAGTGAGCAGCGGGGGGGATGGAATGAGCAGTTCTTC. Translated, it gives CASSEQRGGWNEQFF.

The chain couples TRBV6-2 or TRBV6-3 to TRBJ2-1, with TRBD2 matching 12 bases. In germline, CDR1 is MNHEY, CDR2 SVGEGT. J gave up 9 bases and V 7 bases, and 7 bases lay outside the gene matches. This CDR3 is 14 amino acids long. The CDR3 DNA reads as TGTGCCAGCACCCCTAGCGGGGGGGCCGGTGAGCAGTTCTTC. Encoded protein: CASTPSGGAGEQFF.

This clone was observed a single time. The CDR3 reads CASSPLDSNQPQHF. CDR3 nucleotide sequence: TGTGCCAGCTCACCATTAGATAGCAATCAGCCCCAGCATTTT. The gene calls are TRBV18 and TRBJ1-5; D unclear. CDR3 size: 14 residues. V shed 2 bases and J shed 0 bases, with 5 bases lying between them. CDR1 KGHSH and CDR2 LQKENI come from the germline V gene.

This clone showed up just once. This may arise from a read error, as a much more abundant clone is one base away. The DNA is omitted, as the CDR3 cannot be located on it reliably, and the CDR3 follows TCRdb's listing. This sequence joins TRBV5-4 and TRBJ2-2; the D call TRBD2 from the table was never checked on the DNA. The CDR3 totals 13 residues, both ends included. Germline assignment: CDR1 SGHNT and CDR2 YYREEE (reference sequence). This CDR3 reads CASSFFGAGELFF.

The rearrangement links TRBV28 to TRBJ2-7; possibly TRBD1 for D (6 bases). The CDR3 consists of 13 residues. Between the trimmed V and J ends, which lost 6 bases and 3 bases, there was a span of 12 bases. CDR1 and CDR2 (germline): MDHEN, SYDVKM. This CDR3 reads CASRTSGVYEQYF. The CDR3 DNA reads TGTGCCAGCAGAACCTCAGGGGTCTACGAGCAGTACTTC.

The genes are TRBV27 and TRBJ1-6; 10 bases are a match to TRBD1. Trimming took 0 bases from V and 7 from J; bases not matched to a gene: 15. CDR1 and CDR2 from the germline V gene are MNHEY and SMNVEV (reference sequence). The length of the CDR3 is 20 residues. The CDR3 nucleotides read TGTGCCAGCAGTTTATCGATAACCGGGGGACAGGGGATGAGGAATTCACCCCTCCACTTT. It specifies CASSLSITGGQGMRNSPLHF.

The CDR3, as DNA: TGTGCCAGCACCCTGTACAATGAGCAGTTCTTC. Encoded protein: CASTLYNEQFF. The gene calls are TRBV28 and TRBJ2-1; D is ambiguous. This CDR3 contains 11 residues. Trimming left V 7 bases short and J 4 bases short, with 5 bases between. CDR1 and CDR2 (germline): MDHEN, SYDVKM.

The rearrangement links TRBV7-2 to TRBJ2-7, with 10 bases fitting TRBD1. After removal of 5 bases from V and 6 bases from J, the junction contained 7 bases not matched to a gene. Germline V gene lookup returns CDR1 SGHTA and CDR2 FQGNSA. The CDR3 length is 14 residues. CDR3 bases: TGTGCCAGCAGCCCGAGGACAGGGGGTTCCGAGCAGTACTTC. This codes for CASSPRTGGSEQYF.

The chain carries TRBV10-3 and TRBJ2-2; D gene unclear. The CDR3 is 15 residues long. Germline CDR1 and CDR2: ENHRY and SYGVKD. Trimming took 2 bases from V and 5 from J, leaving 12 bases between them. The CDR3 loop reads CAISEGQAPTGELFF. CDR3 in DNA: TGTGCCATCAGTGAGGGGCAGGCCCCTACCGGGGAGCTGTTTTTT.

The genes are TRBV28 and TRBJ1-3; no clear D gene. This CDR3 is built from 11 residues. Germline values: CDR1 MDHEN, CDR2 SYDVKM. Trimming took 5 bases from V and 7 from J, leaving 6 bases between them. CDR3 DNA sequence: TGTGCCAGCAGTGAAACGAACACCATATATTTT. Translating gives CASSETNTIYF. The full variable domain, completed using reference TRBV28 and TRBJ1-3, is DVKVTQSSRYLVKRTGEKVFLECVQDMDHENMFWYRQDPGLGLRLIYFSYDVKMKEKGDIPEGYSVSREKKERFSLILESASTNQTSMYLCASSETNTIYFGEGSWLTVV.

Comments on this clone: Other DNA sequences of this sample code for an identical CDR3. V is TRBV6-1 and J is TRBJ1-3; no clear D. Germline assignment: CDR1 MNHNS and CDR2 SASEGT. The V and J ends lost 1 base and 0 bases respectively, with 7 bases between them. The CDR3 has 15 residues. CDR3 in amino acids: CASSEGPYSGNTIYF. The CDR3 DNA reads TGTGCCAGCAGTGAAGGGCCTTACTCTGGAAACACCATATATTTT.

This chain joins TRBV29-1 and TRBJ1-1; 10 bases are a match to TRBD1. Germline V lookup: CDR1 SQVTM, CDR2 ANQGSEA. The CDR3 is 11 residues long. Germline trimming cut 6 bases from V and 6 bases from J; bases unmatched to any gene: 1. The CDR3 sequence: CSVGQGAEAFF. DNA of the CDR3: TGCAGCGTAGGACAGGGGGCTGAAGCTTTCTTT.

The chain joins TRBV5-1 to TRBJ2-7, with 9 bases identical to TRBD1. The germline gives CDR1 SGHRS, CDR2 YFSETQ. The CDR3 length is 14 residues. Trimming cost V 10 bases and J 3 bases; bases outside gene matches: 11. CDR3 sequence (DNA): TGCGCCTCCACCTCGGGGACAGGGAACTACGAGCAGTACTTC. This translates into CASTSGTGNYEQYF.

V usage is TRBV7-6 and J usage is TRBJ2-3; D perhaps matches TRBD2 (6 bases). This CDR3 is 16 amino acids long. Per germline, CDR1 SGHVS and CDR2 FNYEAQ. V was trimmed by 1 base and J by 2 bases, leaving 13 bases between them. The CDR3 DNA reads as TGTGCCAGCAGCTTAGTTGGGGGAGGACTCACAGATACGCAGTATTTT. Protein sequence: CASSLVGGGLTDTQYF.

This rearrangement joins TRBV27 to TRBJ2-1, with 7 bases aligning to TRBD2. Trimming cost V 4 bases and J 5 bases; bases outside gene matches: 5. CDR1 and CDR2 from the germline V gene are MNHEY and SMNVEV (reference sequence). The CDR3 has 14 amino acids. CDR3 amino acids: CASSSPGLNNEQFF. In nucleotides, the CDR3 is TGTGCCAGCAGTTCACCGGGACTAAACAATGAGCAGTTCTTC.

V is TRBV7-2 and J is TRBJ2-4; 8 positions match TRBD1. J lost 6 bases, V lost 5 bases, and 3 bases had no gene match. Germline CDR1 is SGHTA and CDR2 is FQGNSA. The CDR3 contains 13 residues. The DNA for the CDR3 is TGTGCCAGCAGCCCGGACAGGGCAAACATTCAGTACTTC. As protein: CASSPDRANIQYF.

The chain has TRBV5-1 and TRBJ2-5; maybe TRBD2 (6 bases). Germline V gene data show CDR1 as SGHRS and CDR2 as YFSETQ. This CDR3 contains 14 residues. V shed 1 base and J shed 4 bases, with 11 bases lying between them. CDR3 sequence reads: CASSLYRGGETQYF. The CDR3 DNA reads TGCGCCAGCAGCTTGTATAGGGGAGGAGAGACCCAGTACTTC.

The chain joins TRBV5-1 to TRBJ2-5; tentatively, D is TRBD1 (6 bases). V was trimmed by 7 bases and J by 5 bases, leaving 27 bases between them. The CDR3 is 17 amino acids. The germline V gene encodes CDR1 SGHRS and CDR2 YFSETQ. CDR3 sequence (DNA): TGCGCCAGCGCTCTTTCAGCGTCCGACAGGATAGGGGAGACCCAGTACTTC. Protein: CASALSASDRIGETQYF.

V gene TRBV7-8 combines with J gene TRBJ2-2, with 8 bases lining up with TRBD2. The CDR3 loop spans 14 amino acids. Germline loops: CDR1 SGHVS, CDR2 FQNEAQ. With 5 bases clipped from V and 5 bases from J, the junction kept 4 bases outside the gene matches. The CDR3 region has the DNA TGTGCCAGCAGCCCAGCGGGGGTTACCGGGGAGCTGTTTTTT. It yields the protein CASSPAGVTGELFF.

The chain is built from TRBV2 and TRBJ2-7; D call uncertain. The V gene lost 7 bases and the J gene lost 0 bases, with 10 bases spanning the gap. The germline V gene encodes CDR1 SNHLY and CDR2 FYNNEI. This CDR3 is 13 amino acids long. The chain's CDR3 is CASMRASSYEQYF. The CDR3 DNA reads as TGTGCCAGCATGCGAGCCAGCTCCTACGAGCAGTACTTC. The variable domain in full, completed from reference TRBV2 and TRBJ2-7, reads EPEVTQTPSHQVTQMGQEVILRCVPISNHLYFYWYRQILGQKVEFLVSFYNNEISEKSEIFDDQFSVERPDGSNFTLKIRSTKLEDSAMYFCASMRASSYEQYFGPGTRLTVT.

This rearrangement joins TRBV6-4 to TRBJ1-1; D unclear. V was cut by 6 bases and J by 4 bases, with 12 bases left in between. CDR1 is MRHNA and CDR2 is SNTAGT in the germline V gene. There are 13 residues in the CDR3. The CDR3: CASSPTPATEAFF. DNA of the CDR3: TGTGCCAGCAGCCCGACTCCGGCCACTGAAGCTTTCTTT.

The chain's CDR3 is CASSYPPRDSTEAFF. For the CDR3, the DNA is TGTGCCAGCAGTTACCCCCCCCGGGACAGCACTGAAGCTTTCTTT. The J gene is TRBJ1-1, the V gene TRBV6-6, with 7 bases lining up with TRBD1. Germline CDR1 reads MNHNY; CDR2 reads SVGAGI (reference sequence). The V gene end was trimmed by 2 bases and the J gene end by 4 bases; junction bases not matched to a gene: 7. CDR3 length equals 15 residues.